Below, 17 T cell receptor beta chains from the same sample are listed, as sequenced in a study of cytomegalovirus exposure and HLA in healthy donors. TCRdb's table, derived via immunoSEQ multiplex PCR, lists solely in-frame clones and lacks some. This sample has some 120,000 clones, with roughly 89% found just once. The sequenced sample was PBMCs. Receptor source: a woman under 30 in good health and CMV-seronegative.

As DNA, the CDR3 is TGTGCCACCTCAAACCAGGGCTGGGAAACCTACGAGCAGTACTTC. This sequence encodes CATSNQGWETYEQYF. The chain has TRBV28 and TRBJ2-7; D is possibly TRBD1 (5 bases). The CDR3 spans 15 residues. V was shortened by 10 bases and J by 2 bases, with 21 bases between the two germline ends. The germline V gene encodes CDR1 MDHEN and CDR2 SYDVKM.

The V call is TRBV28, the J call TRBJ2-7, with a possible D match to TRBD1 (5 bases). Trimming removed 4 bases at V and 7 bases at J, with 11 bases between. The CDR3 has 12 residues. Germline loops: CDR1 MDHEN, CDR2 SYDVKM. In DNA form, the CDR3 reads TGTGCCAGCAGTTCAGGGATAAAGGAGCAGTACGTC. Translating it yields CASSSGIKEQYV.

The chain employs TRBV5-6 and TRBJ2-7; TRBD1 aligns across 7 bases. Germline CDR1 and CDR2: SGHDT and YYEEEE. The CDR3 sequence is 13 residues long. V was clipped by 6 bases and J by 6 bases; unmatched bases: 9. In DNA, the CDR3 is TGTGCCAGCACCAGGGACAGTCGGATCGAGCAGTACGTC. Amino acid sequence: CASTRDSRIEQYV.

The chain uses TRBV28 and TRBJ2-5; 8 bases match TRBD1. CDR1 and CDR2 from the germline V gene are MDHEN and SYDVKM. The J segment lost 5 bases and the V segment lost 5 bases, leaving 4 bases of the junction unmatched. The length of the CDR3 is 13 residues. The CDR3 bases are TGTGCCAGCAGTGGGGACAGGTCTGAGACCCAGTACTTC. This gives the protein CASSGDRSETQYF.

The CDR3 DNA sequence: TGTGCCAGCTCACCTAGGGGACAGTACAATGAGCAGTTCTTC. It translates to CASSPRGQYNEQFF. The chain is built from TRBV18 and TRBJ2-1; 7 bases match TRBD1. CDR1 KGHSH and CDR2 LQKENI come from the germline V gene. Trimming removed 3 bases from V and 4 bases from J; junction bases left unmatched: 3. The CDR3 extends over 14 amino acids.

CDR3 region: CAWTTAQGGAEAFF. The CDR3 DNA reads TGTGCCTGGACTACGGCTCAGGGTGGGGCTGAAGCTTTCTTT. The V and J genes are TRBV30 and TRBJ1-1, with D tentatively TRBD1 (5 bases). CDR3 length: 14 residues. The V and J ends lost 4 bases and 6 bases respectively, with 18 bases between them. Germline values: CDR1 GTSNPN, CDR2 SVGIG (reference sequence).

The chain carries TRBV6-1 and TRBJ2-5; 9 bases match TRBD1. Per the germline V gene, CDR1 is MNHNS and CDR2 is SASEGT. The J segment lost 5 bases and the V segment lost 1 base, leaving 5 bases of the junction unmatched. CDR3 size: 15 residues. The CDR3 DNA sequence: TGTGCCAGCAGTGAAGGGACAGGGGTCGGGGAGACCCAGTACTTC. It yields the protein CASSEGTGVGETQYF.

V usage is TRBV6-5 and J usage is TRBJ2-7, with D perhaps TRBD1 (5 bases). V lost 2 bases, J lost 1 base, and 9 bases lay in between. The germline V gene has CDR1 MNHEY and CDR2 SVGAGI. CDR3 size: 14 residues. DNA of the CDR3: TGTGCCAGCAGTTACCTTGACAGTTCCTACGAGCAGTACTTC. It translates to CASSYLDSSYEQYF.

V and J are TRBV6-1 and TRBJ1-5, with 8 bases that match TRBD1. The germline V gene encodes CDR1 MNHNS and CDR2 SASEGT. The CDR3 length is 14 residues. Germline trimming cut 7 bases from V and 6 bases from J; bases unmatched to any gene: 8. The CDR3 DNA reads as TGTGCCAGCAACGATGGACAGGGAGGTCAGCCCCAGCATTTT. It is translated as CASNDGQGGQPQHF.

The V gene is TRBV2, the J gene TRBJ1-1; 8 nucleotides line up with TRBD1. The CDR3 contains 18 residues. Germline V gene lookup returns CDR1 SNHLY and CDR2 FYNNEI. J lost 5 bases, V lost 7 bases, and 21 bases had no gene match. CDR3 sequence (DNA): TGTGCCAGCACGGCGACGACGTGGGCAGGGGGCTCTGAGACTGAAGCTTTCTTT. It yields the protein CASTATTWAGGSETEAFF.

The rearrangement uses TRBV6-1 and TRBJ1-1; 10 bases line up with TRBD1. This CDR3 is built from 13 residues. V shed 11 bases and J 5 bases; nucleotides not matched to a gene: 8. The germline gives CDR1 MNHNS, CDR2 SASEGT. The CDR3 spells CAARDRGKTEAFF. CDR3 DNA: TGTGCCGCCCGGGACAGGGGAAAAACTGAAGCTTTCTTT.

The chain combines TRBV11-2 with TRBJ1-5, with 7 bases identical to TRBD1. The V segment lost 5 bases and the J segment 4 bases; nucleotides outside the gene matches: 5. Per germline, CDR1 SGHAT and CDR2 FQNNGV. The CDR3 is 14 amino acids. CDR3 region: CASSPGTDNQPQHF. The DNA of the CDR3 is TGTGCCAGCAGCCCCGGGACAGATAATCAGCCCCAGCATTTT.

This clone occurred a few times. The CDR3 DNA sequence: TGTGCCACCCATGGGAGTTTTACGGGTCAGCCCCAGCATTTT. This gives the protein CATHGSFTGQPQHF. The chain has TRBV28 and TRBJ1-5; no clear D gene. V was shortened by 10 bases and J by 6 bases, with 19 bases between the two germline ends. The CDR3 totals 14 residues. The germline gives CDR1 MDHEN, CDR2 SYDVKM.

The rearrangement joins TRBV6-1 to TRBJ1-1; D is unclear. Trimming pared 0 bases from V and 0 bases from J, leaving 5 bases between. The CDR3 has 14 residues. From germline, CDR1 is MNHNS and CDR2 SASEGT. Here the CDR3 DNA reads TGTGCCAGCAGTGAAGCGGGCATGAACACTGAAGCTTTCTTT. It translates to CASSEAGMNTEAFF.

V is TRBV27 and J is TRBJ2-3; TRBD1 might be the D (6 bases). Germline-derived CDR1 and CDR2 are MNHEY and SMNVEV (reference sequence). The CDR3 is 16 residues long. Trimming removed 6 bases at V and 2 bases at J, with 18 bases between. CDR3 DNA sequence: TGTGCCAGCAGCGCTGGGACACAACTAAACACAGATACGCAGTATTTT. Translating it yields CASSAGTQLNTDTQYF.

The rearrangement joins TRBV5-6 to TRBJ2-1; the match to TRBD2 covers 10 bases. Germline V lookup: CDR1 SGHDT, CDR2 YYEEEE. V gave up 4 bases and J gave up 7 bases; unmatched junction bases: 14. This CDR3 region has 17 residues. CDR3 amino acids: CASSQGPLAGVGNEQFF. DNA of the CDR3: TGTGCCAGCAGCCAGGGACCGCTAGCGGGAGTTGGTAATGAGCAGTTCTTC.

The chain has TRBV11-2 and TRBJ1-4; 10 bases are shared with TRBD1. This CDR3 spans 15 amino acids. J was trimmed by 6 bases and V by 1 base; bases with no gene match: 2. Germline V gene sequence: CDR1 SGHAT, CDR2 FQNNGV. The CDR3 sequence: CASSLVGTGDEKLFF. The CDR3 DNA reads TGTGCCAGCAGCTTAGTCGGGACAGGGGATGAAAAACTGTTTTTT.